What follows are 23 T cell receptor beta chains derived from one specimen sequenced in a study of graft-versus-host responses after intestinal transplantation. TCRdb's copy holds only in-frame clones and misses some; the assay was immunoSEQ multiplex PCR. The table records fewer than 120,000 clones, about 94% of them present only once. For these receptors, no antigen is known. The material sequenced was unstimulated CD8+ T cells sorted from spleen or lymph node cells, taken before intestinal transplant. The receptor source for this set is a human donor who received an intestinal transplant.

This chain joins TRBV30 and TRBJ2-1, with D possibly being TRBD2 (6 bases). Trimming took off 5 bases at V and 3 bases at J, with 11 bases between the two ends. The CDR3 sequence is 13 residues long. Per the germline V gene, CDR1 is GTSNPN and CDR2 is SVGIG (reference sequence). The CDR3 DNA reads as TGTGCCTGGGGGGACTCCTTCTACAATGAGCAGTTCTTC. It is translated as CAWGDSFYNEQFF.

The chain links TRBV14 to TRBJ1-2; 8 bases agree with TRBD1. Unmatched junction bases numbered 10, after V lost 0 bases and J lost 7 bases. The CDR3 consists of 16 residues. The germline V gene encodes CDR1 SGHDN and CDR2 FVKESK. CDR3 in amino acids: CASSQDLSGGKVGYTF. CDR3 bases: TGTGCCAGCAGCCAAGATCTGTCAGGGGGCAAGGTTGGCTACACCTTC.

The J gene is TRBJ2-7, the V gene TRBV7-6; the D is unclear. V was clipped by 1 base and J by 0 bases, with 10 bases between them. The germline V gene encodes CDR1 SGHVS and CDR2 FNYEAQ. The CDR3 runs to 15 residues. The CDR3 DNA reads as TGTGCCAGCAGCTTAGAGGCAGGCAGCTCCTACGAGCAGTACTTC. Protein product: CASSLEAGSSYEQYF.

V is TRBV29-1 and J is TRBJ1-1; 10 bases map to TRBD1. The CDR3 is 12 residues long. V was clipped by 6 bases and J by 4 bases; unmatched bases: 2. Germline loops: CDR1 SQVTM, CDR2 ANQGSEA. The CDR3 DNA follows: TGCAGCGTAAGGACAGGGGGCACTGAAGCTTTCTTT. Residues: CSVRTGGTEAFF.

The chain employs TRBV14 and TRBJ2-1; D may be TRBD2 (5 bases). There are 16 residues in the CDR3. V shed 4 bases and J shed 0 bases, with 13 bases lying between them. Germline CDR1 is SGHDN and CDR2 is FVKESK. The CDR3, as DNA: TGTGCCAGCAGCCCGCGGGTGGGTCTCTCCTACAATGAGCAGTTCTTC. The encoded protein is CASSPRVGLSYNEQFF.

The V call is TRBV9, the J call TRBJ2-7; TRBD1 agrees at 9 bases. The germline V gene encodes CDR1 SGDLS and CDR2 YYNGEE. The CDR3 has 15 amino acids. The trim removed 0 bases at V and 4 bases at J, leaving 5 bases unmatched. The CDR3 nucleotides are TGTGCCAGCAGCGTAGGGGACAGGGCAGGGTACGAGCAGTACTTC. Translated: CASSVGDRAGYEQYF.

The gene calls are TRBV6-1 and TRBJ2-7; 8 bases map to TRBD2. Germline values: CDR1 MNHNS, CDR2 SASEGT. There are 14 residues in the CDR3. V shed 7 bases and J 4 bases; nucleotides not matched to a gene: 9. The CDR3 nucleotides read TGTGCCAGCACCCGAATTCGGGAGGGGTACGAGCAGTACTTC. This translates into CASTRIREGYEQYF.

The chain has TRBV9 and TRBJ2-7; 8 bases align to TRBD1. The CDR3 runs 15 residues. V lost 4 bases to trimming and J lost 3 bases; unmatched junction nucleotides: 9. The V gene's germline CDR1 is SGDLS and CDR2 YYNGEE. The CDR3 coding sequence is TGTGCCAGCAGCCCATCAACCGGGACAGGCTACGAGCAGTACTTC. The encoded protein is CASSPSTGTGYEQYF.

The genes are TRBV4-1 and TRBJ1-1; D is unresolved. Trimming stripped 0 bases from V and 5 bases from J, with 13 bases between. Germline V gives CDR1 MGHRA, CDR2 YSYEKL. The CDR3 contains 15 residues. As DNA, the CDR3 is TGCGCCAGCAGCCAAGATCCAGGCGTAGGGACTGAAGCTTTCTTT. It codes for CASSQDPGVGTEAFF.

The V call is TRBV6-5, the J call TRBJ2-7, with a tentative D call TRBD1 (5 bases). The V end was cut by 5 bases, the J end by 4 bases, with 12 bases between. Germline V gene data show CDR1 as MNHEY and CDR2 as SVGAGI. The CDR3 has 13 residues. The CDR3 region has the DNA TGTGCCAGCAGTCCAGGGATCGCGTACGAGCAGTACTTC. It translates to CASSPGIAYEQYF.

This clone was counted once. The V gene is TRBV5-5, the J gene TRBJ1-1; 7 nucleotides match TRBD1. The CDR3 extends over 17 amino acids. Losses at the gene ends were 2 bases for V and 8 bases for J; bases not matched to a gene: 18. From germline, CDR1 is SGHKS and CDR2 YYEKEE (reference sequence). The CDR3 DNA sequence: TGTGCCAGCAGCTTCGACACGACTAGGGGCCTCAGGGGGGAAGCTTTCTTT. Protein: CASSFDTTRGLRGEAFF.

The chain links TRBV10-1 to TRBJ2-1; 11 positions agree with TRBD2. The CDR3 has 16 amino acids. From germline, CDR1 is WNHNN and CDR2 SYGVQD (reference sequence). Losses at the gene ends were 3 bases for V and 5 bases for J; bases not matched to a gene: 6. The CDR3 spells CASSEVAGGLNNEQFF. CDR3 in DNA: TGCGCCAGCAGTGAAGTAGCGGGAGGGCTTAACAATGAGCAGTTCTTC.

V and J are TRBV20-1 and TRBJ1-1; 8 positions match TRBD1. The CDR3 is 11 amino acids. The germline gives CDR1 DFQATT, CDR2 SNEGSKA (reference sequence). The trim removed 5 bases at V and 13 bases at J, leaving 9 bases unmatched. CDR3 bases: TGCAGTGCTGAAAAGACAGGGGACGTTTTCTTT. This gives the protein CSAEKTGDVFF.

This clone was found once. The genes are TRBV2 and TRBJ2-7; D uncertain. The CDR3 extends over 14 amino acids. Germline V gene sequence: CDR1 SNHLY, CDR2 FYNNEI. The V end was cut by 9 bases, the J end by 4 bases, with 19 bases between. CDR3 sequence (DNA): TGTGCCAGTAAGGCATCGACGACTGCGTACGAGCAGTACTTC. It specifies CASKASTTAYEQYF.

The V call is TRBV27, the J call TRBJ2-7; D may match TRBD1 or TRBD2 (5 bases each). The CDR3 totals 17 residues. CDR1 is MNHEY and CDR2 is SMNVEV in the germline V gene (reference sequence). Between the trimmed V and J ends, which lost 1 base and 2 bases, there was a span of 18 bases. The CDR3 sequence: CASSLWAAGSGAYEQYF. The CDR3 DNA is TGTGCCAGCAGTTTATGGGCCGCAGGGAGCGGAGCCTACGAGCAGTACTTC.

The rearrangement joins TRBV5-1 to TRBJ2-2, with D possibly being TRBD1 (8 bases). V was shortened by 2 bases and J by 3 bases, with 11 bases between the two germline ends. CDR1 is SGHRS, CDR2 YFSETQ, per germline. There are 15 residues in the CDR3. In DNA form, the CDR3 reads TGCGCCAGCAGCTTCACAGGGGGGGACACCGGGGAGCTGTTTTTT. It yields the protein CASSFTGGDTGELFF.

This rearrangement joins TRBV6-1 to TRBJ2-3; D is perhaps TRBD1 (5 bases). Between the trimmed V and J ends, which lost 0 bases and 3 bases, there was a span of 22 bases. Looked up from germline, CDR1 is MNHNS and CDR2 is SASEGT. The CDR3 contains 19 residues. In DNA, the CDR3 is TGTGCCAGCAGTGAAGCGGAATGGGATTGGGGCTATGAGACAGATACGCAGTATTTT. Translating gives CASSEAEWDWGYETDTQYF.

J is TRBJ1-5 and V is TRBV19; D not certain. The CDR3 contains 14 residues. Per the germline V gene, CDR1 is LNHDA and CDR2 is SQIVND (reference sequence). V lost 7 bases and J 7 bases, leaving 17 bases between the germline ends. The CDR3 DNA is TGTGCCAGTACCAATCCGGCCAGGTACCAGCCCCAGCATTTT. Its protein is CASTNPARYQPQHF.

The rearrangement uses TRBV19 and TRBJ2-1; 11 bases map to TRBD2. Looked up from germline, CDR1 is LNHDA and CDR2 is SQIVND (reference sequence). The CDR3 is 14 residues long. After removal of 5 bases from V and 7 bases from J, the junction contained 4 bases not matched to a gene. The CDR3 loop is CASSVAGGTNEQFF. The DNA for the CDR3 is TGTGCCAGTAGTGTAGCGGGAGGGACTAATGAGCAGTTCTTC. The variable domain in full, completed from reference TRBV19 and TRBJ2-1, reads DGGITQSPKYLFRKEGQNVTLSCEQNLNHDAMYWYRQDPGQGLRLIYYSQIVNDFQKGDIAEGYSVSREKKESFPLTVTSAQKNPTAFYLCASSVAGGTNEQFFGPGTRLTVL.

The chain couples TRBV6-5 to TRBJ2-7; D is unclear. The V and J ends lost 4 bases and 5 bases respectively, with 6 bases between them. This CDR3 is 11 amino acids long. Germline CDR1 is MNHEY and CDR2 is SVGAGI. This CDR3 reads CASSSLDEQYF. CDR3 nucleotide sequence: TGTGCCAGCAGTTCCCTAGACGAGCAGTACTTC.

Here the CDR3 reads CSAVGGVGGNTIYF. CDR3 sequence (DNA): TGCAGCGCCGTTGGGGGCGTGGGAGGAAACACCATATATTTT. The chain uses TRBV29-1 and TRBJ1-3, with D possibly being TRBD1 (6 bases). Trimming shortened V by 7 bases and J by 4 bases, and 17 bases separated the two germline ends. The CDR3 extends over 14 amino acids. Germline V gene sequence: CDR1 SQVTM, CDR2 ANQGSEA.

The rearrangement links TRBV9 to TRBJ2-7, with D possibly matching TRBD2 (5 bases). The CDR3 runs 15 residues. Germline-derived CDR1 and CDR2 are SGDLS and YYNGEE. V dropped 2 bases and J dropped 0 bases, with 12 bases sitting between them. CDR3 DNA: TGTGCCAGCAGCGTGGGTGCGGGCAGCTCCTACGAGCAGTACTTC. Translation: CASSVGAGSSYEQYF.

This rearrangement joins TRBV7-9 to TRBJ2-6, with a possible D match to TRBD2 (7 bases). Germline V gives CDR1 SEHNR, CDR2 FQNEAQ (reference sequence). V was cut by 5 bases and J by 2 bases, with 13 bases left in between. The CDR3 has 16 amino acids. DNA for the CDR3: TGTGCCAGCAGCCCAGTGGGGGGGCCTGGGGCCAACGTCCTGACTTTC. Translation: CASSPVGGPGANVLTF.